The TCR beta chain under discussion was sequenced for a study of identical twins. Whole-study findings and limits: Without tracking the same donors, conclusions rested on cross-sectional statistical analysis. Invariant T cells like MAIT and iNKT could partly confound the zero-insertion analyses.

MiXCR, applied by TCRdb to the 5' RACE reads, yields one record per CDR3 protein. The top ten clones hold 3.5% to 4% of a sample with around 240,000 distinct CDR3 sequences, 5.5% to 7% of them seen once. As for this clonotype: Its antigen is still unknown.

These data were also filed under a second study, of yellow fever vaccine responses in identical twins. From that study: Twins showed a vaccine T cell response that reportedly seemed partly convergent, partly personalized.

The sequence came from a woman in her late teens or twenties in good health. Sequencing input: memory (CD45RO+) T cells sorted from blood.

The CDR3, as DNA: TGTGCCAGCAGTCCCGAGACAGACAATCAGCCCCAGCATTTT. It codes for CASSPETDNQPQHF. The rearrangement links TRBV28 to TRBJ1-5; a possible D gene is TRBD1 (5 bases). The CDR3 is made up of 14 amino acids. The germline CDR1 and CDR2 sequences are MDHEN and SYDVKM. With 5 bases removed from V and 3 bases from J, the gap between germline ends came to 11 bases. Full variable domain (rest looked up from reference TRBV28 and TRBJ1-5): DVKVTQSSRYLVKRTGEKVFLECVQDMDHENMFWYRQDPGLGLRLIYFSYDVKMKEKGDIPEGYSVSREKKERFSLILESASTNQTSMYLCASSPETDNQPQHFGDGTRLSIL.